The clone carrying this T cell receptor beta chain was counted a few times. Antigen specificity is unknown. The data stem from a study of OX40 agonist ivuxolimab in advanced cancers. Study as a whole: Ivuxolimab doses were 0.01, 0.1, 0.3, 1.5, 3 or 10 mg/kg every 2 weeks. Study-wide results and caveats: The CD4+ and CD8+ T cells in the blood had expanded clonally by week 6 at 0.1 to 3.0 mg/kg.

CDR1 and CDR2 (germline): KGHSH, LQKENI. The CDR3 loop spans 13 amino acids. V shed 3 bases and J shed 7 bases, with 12 bases lying between them. The sampling schedule covered blood at baseline, cycle 4 day 1, and cycle 7 day 1. Some clones are missing from TCRdb's copy, which holds only in-frame ones; the method was immunoSEQ multiplex PCR. The sample carries 100,000 to 120,000 clones, approximately 90% recorded once. The receptor's source is an adult with an advanced solid tumor such as melanoma, head and neck, liver or kidney cancer. Material: CD4+ or CD8+ T cells sorted from blood, obtained in a trial of the OX40 agonist ivuxolimab. This chain connects TRBV18 to TRBJ1-2; D perhaps matches TRBD1 (6 bases). The CDR3 is CASSPSQGGGYTF. In DNA, the CDR3 is TGTGCCAGCTCACCCTCACAGGGTGGTGGCTACACCTTC. Full variable domain (missing parts from reference TRBV18 and TRBJ1-2): NAGVMQNPRHLVRRRGQEARLRCSPMKGHSHVYWYRQLPEEGLKFMVYLQKENIIDESGMPKERFSAEFPKEGPSILRIQQVVRGDSAAYFCASSPSQGGGYTFGSGTRLTVV.